The clone carrying this T cell receptor (beta chain) occurred many times. As yet, its antigen is unknown. Using its own MiXCR run on the 5' RACE reads, TCRdb lists one record per CDR3 protein. The sample has fewer than 250,000 distinct CDR3 sequences, about 7.5% seen once. This sample is drawn from a study of identical twins. Whole-study findings and limits: Within monozygotic twins, out-of-frame TCR alpha sharing was underestimated by the models. Not following the same donors, the study drew its conclusions from cross-sectional statistical analysis. Out-of-frame alpha sequences common to twins exhibited a surplus of low generation probability. Insertions ran lower in abundant cord blood beta clonotypes, though not in memory repertoires.

These same data were also listed under a study on yellow fever vaccine responses in identical twins.

Specimen: CD8+ T cells sorted from blood. The source is a woman under 30 in good health.

CDR3 amino acids: CASSLDTSEQYF. CDR3 DNA: TGCGCCAGCAGCTTGGATACAAGCGAGCAGTACTTC. The chain joins TRBV5-1 to TRBJ2-7; D ambiguous. With 0 bases removed from V and 6 bases from J, the gap between germline ends came to 7 bases. Germline V CDR1 and CDR2: SGHRS, YFSETQ. The CDR3 totals 12 residues.